Described below is a single T cell receptor beta chain sequence and its context. As yet, its antigen is unknown. This entry belongs to a study of shared clonotypes between healthy human individuals. Study-wide findings and caveats: A handful of donors had roughly 5.2% of their naive CD4 clonotypes in common.

Deep-level settings were used for running the assay. Sorted-subset replicate PCR reactions contained approximately 190 ng DNA, corresponding to tens of thousands of T cell genomes. The table came from immunoSEQ multiplex PCR; TCRdb's copy has only in-frame clones and leaves some out. The top ten hold around 0.61% of the sample, which has 1 million to 1.3 million clones, 75% to 80% seen once. The CDR3 consists of 15 residues. V dropped 4 bases and J dropped 6; count of bases not matched to a gene: 8. The germline gives CDR1 SQVTM, CDR2 ANQGSEA. The source is a man in his late teens or twenties in good health. Some clones in this sample may be carry-over from other donors' samples. V is TRBV29-1 and J is TRBJ2-2, with TRBD1 identical over 10 bases. Sequencing input: memory CD4+ T cells from PBMCs. Sample subset: CD45RA-negative fraction. This CDR3 reads CSVGQGASGAGELFF. The CDR3 region has the DNA TGCAGCGTTGGACAGGGGGCATCAGGGGCCGGGGAGCTGTTTTTT.